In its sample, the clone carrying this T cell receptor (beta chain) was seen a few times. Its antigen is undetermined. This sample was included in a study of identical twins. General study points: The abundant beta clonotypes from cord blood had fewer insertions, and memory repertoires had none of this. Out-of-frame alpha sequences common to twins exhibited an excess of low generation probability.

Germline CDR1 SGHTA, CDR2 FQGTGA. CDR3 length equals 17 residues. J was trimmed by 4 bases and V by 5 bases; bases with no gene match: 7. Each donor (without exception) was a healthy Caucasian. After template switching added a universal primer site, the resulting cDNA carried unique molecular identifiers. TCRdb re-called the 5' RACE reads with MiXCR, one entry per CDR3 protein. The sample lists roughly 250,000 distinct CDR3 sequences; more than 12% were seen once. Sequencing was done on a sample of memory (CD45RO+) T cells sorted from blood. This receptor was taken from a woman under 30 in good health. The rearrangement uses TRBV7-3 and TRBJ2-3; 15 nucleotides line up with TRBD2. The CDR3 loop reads CASSLFRTSGGADTQYF. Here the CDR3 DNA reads TGTGCCAGCAGCCTATTCAGGACTAGCGGGGGGGCAGATACGCAGTATTTT.